The 13 T cell receptor beta chains below all came from one sample that was sequenced in a study of T-cell memory formation after mild COVID-19. TCRdb used MiXCR to reprocess the 5' RACE reads, holding one entry per CDR3 protein. The sample has about 160,000 distinct CDR3 sequences; 30% to 35% are singletons. The sample comprised PBMCs or a T cell subset sorted from them (not recorded which). These receptors all stem from an adult woman who had mild COVID-19 (a few samples of this study predate the infection). Cell type and time point are not known.

A single count supports this clonotype. The rearrangement links TRBV6-6 to TRBJ1-5; the D gene is possibly TRBD1 (5 bases). This CDR3 has 16 residues. V gave up 5 bases and J gave up 5 bases, with 19 bases separating them. Looked up from germline, CDR1 is MNHNY and CDR2 is SVGAGI (reference sequence). CDR3 loop: CASSRGALREDQPQHF. The CDR3 nucleotides are TGTGCCAGCAGTCGGGGCGCCCTCCGGGAGGATCAGCCCCAGCATTTT.

The chain combines TRBV24-1 with TRBJ2-2, with D possibly TRBD2 on 5 matching bases. Trimming shortened V by 8 bases and J by 7 bases, and 13 bases separated the two germline ends. The CDR3 has 13 residues. Germline values: CDR1 KGHDR, CDR2 SFDVKD. The CDR3 coding sequence is TGTGCCACCATGGAGGAATGGGGCGGGGAGCTGTTTTTT. Protein sequence: CATMEEWGGELFF.

This clonotype has more than one count but fewer than ten. The V call is TRBV7-2, the J call TRBJ2-7, with D perhaps matching TRBD2 (6 bases). This CDR3 is built from 13 residues. Deletions cut 5 bases from V and 3 bases from J, with 11 bases between. The germline gives CDR1 SGHTA, CDR2 FQGNSA. CDR3 amino acids: CASSAFGGYEQYF. In DNA, the CDR3 is TGTGCCAGCAGCGCGTTCGGGGGCTACGAGCAGTACTTC.

The rearrangement links TRBV12-3 or TRBV12-4 to TRBJ2-1; 10 nucleotides line up with TRBD2. Trimming took 10 bases from V and 0 from J; bases not matched to a gene: 3. The CDR3 loop spans 14 amino acids. CDR3 DNA: TGTGCCAACGGACTAGCGGACTCCTACAATGAGCAGTTCTTC. Amino acid sequence: CANGLADSYNEQFF.

This clonotype was counted only a few times. The chain is built from TRBV7-2 and TRBJ1-5; D remains unclear. Per the germline V gene, CDR1 is SGHTA and CDR2 is FQGNSA. V lost 2 bases and J 6 bases, leaving 8 bases between the germline ends. The CDR3 loop spans 13 amino acids. The CDR3 DNA sequence: TGTGCCAGCAGCTTAAATGGGGTTCAGCCCCAGCATTTT. This codes for CASSLNGVQPQHF.

This CDR3 is CASSLGGGTTIGAFF. CDR3 nucleotide sequence: TGTGCCAGCAGTCTCGGAGGGGGAACGACCATTGGGGCTTTCTTT. The chain is built from TRBV7-6 and TRBJ1-1; TRBD1 might be the D (6 bases). Germline assignment: CDR1 SGHVS and CDR2 FNYEAQ. The CDR3 totals 15 residues. V dropped 6 bases and J dropped 11 bases, with 25 bases sitting between them.

Only a few counts were recorded for this clonotype. The J gene is TRBJ1-4, the V gene TRBV29-1; the match to TRBD1 covers 8 bases. The V gene's germline CDR1 is SQVTM and CDR2 ANQGSEA. V was pared by 6 bases and J by 8 bases, with 8 bases of the junction left unmatched. This CDR3 contains 13 residues. CDR3 DNA sequence: TGCAGCGTCCAGACAGGGGAAGCGGAAAAACTGTTTTTT. Its protein product is CSVQTGEAEKLFF. Drawing the rest from reference TRBV29-1 and TRBJ1-4, the complete variable domain is SAVISQKPSRDICQRGTSLTIQCQVDSQVTMMFWYRQQPGQSLTLIATANQGSEATYESGFVIDKFPISRPNLTFSTLTVSNMSPEDSSIYLCSVQTGEAEKLFFGSGTQLSVL.

The table lists this clonotype with a few counts. The V and J genes are TRBV6-5 and TRBJ1-2; TRBD1 matches at 10 bases. V lost 6 bases, J lost 6 bases, and 7 bases stayed unmatched. CDR3 size: 14 residues. Germline CDR1 and CDR2: MNHEY and SVGAGI. The CDR3 reads CASRRTGTGDGYTF. The CDR3 DNA is TGTGCCAGCAGAAGGACCGGGACAGGGGATGGCTACACCTTC.

This clonotype was recorded a few times. The rearrangement links TRBV6-5 to TRBJ1-2, with 7 bases that match TRBD1. Per the germline V gene, CDR1 is MNHEY and CDR2 is SVGAGI. CDR3 length: 16 amino acids. The junction had 19 bases not matched to a gene; V was cut back by 7 bases and J by 8 bases. The DNA for the CDR3 is TGTGCCAGCACCCCAGGGGGGGGCGGAGGCCTGACGGGCTACACCTTC. Its translation is CASTPGGGGGLTGYTF.

In this sample, this clonotype turned up a few times. The genes are TRBV24-1 and TRBJ2-1, with TRBD2 matching over 10 bases. CDR3 length equals 16 residues. V lost 2 bases, J lost 7 bases, and 7 bases stayed unmatched. CDR1 and CDR2 (germline): KGHDR, SFDVKD. The DNA of the CDR3 is TGTGCCACCAGTGATTACGGGACTAGCGCCTCAAATGAGCAGTTCTTC. This encodes CATSDYGTSASNEQFF.

The chain employs TRBV6-5 and TRBJ1-1, with D hard to call. Trimming stripped 0 bases from V and 4 bases from J, with 9 bases between. This CDR3 comprises 14 residues. Germline CDR1 is MNHEY and CDR2 is SVGAGI. In DNA form, the CDR3 reads TGTGCCAGCAGTTACTCGCTCGTTGCCACTGAAGCTTTCTTT. Translated, it gives CASSYSLVATEAFF.

This clonotype was counted a few times. The chain is built from TRBV5-1 and TRBJ2-7, with TRBD1 identical over 7 bases. CDR3 length: 13 amino acids. Germline-derived CDR1 and CDR2 are SGHRS and YFSETQ. J was trimmed by 7 bases and V by 0 bases; bases with no gene match: 4. In DNA form, the CDR3 reads TGCGCCAGCAGCTTGGTAGGGGGCTGGGAGCAGTACTTC. Encoded protein: CASSLVGGWEQYF.

The chain carries TRBV29-1 and TRBJ2-7, with 7 bases that match TRBD1. Germline V gives CDR1 SQVTM, CDR2 ANQGSEA. CDR3 length: 12 amino acids. Trimming took 7 bases from V and 4 from J; bases not matched to a gene: 7. The CDR3 coding sequence is TGCAGCGCCCGAAGACAGGGTTACGAGCAGTACTTC. Encoded protein: CSARRQGYEQYF.